A single sample is the source of the 19 T cell receptor beta chains below, sequenced in a study of T cells in Graves' hyperthyroidism and ophthalmopathy. Amplified regions were TCR beta CDR3 sequences from RNA transcripts. TCR CDR3 underwent first-round RT-PCR with the HTBI primer set. TCRdb analysed the multiplex PCR reads with MiXCR anew, one entry per CDR3 protein. This sample has hundreds of thousands of distinct CDR3 sequences; approximately 14% occur once, and the top ten carry under 7%. Material: blood. The receptors were sampled from a woman aged 25 to 39 with Graves' hyperthyroidism that later progressed to Graves' ophthalmopathy.

Notes on this clonotype: A much bigger clone sits one base away, suggesting this may be a read error. The chain joins TRBV28 to TRBJ2-7, with D unclear. Germline CDR1 MDHEN, CDR2 SYDVKM. The length of the CDR3 is 14 residues. The CDR3 loop is CAGSFLNNPYEQYF. The CDR3 bases are TGTGCCGGCAGTTTCCTGAACAACCCCTACGAGCAGTACTTC.

This clonotype was observed at least ten times. The chain uses TRBV29-1 and TRBJ2-7, with D perhaps matching TRBD1 (6 bases). Trimming cost V 2 bases and J 4 bases, with 9 bases left between them. CDR1 is SQVTM, CDR2 ANQGSEA, per germline. CDR3 length: 12 amino acids. Written as DNA, the CDR3 is TGCAGCGTTGAACTAGGACAGTACGAGCAGTACTTC. Its translation is CSVELGQYEQYF.

This clonotype has only a few counts. V is TRBV30 and J is TRBJ2-7; D perhaps matches TRBD2 (7 bases). Deletions cut 7 bases from V and 5 bases from J, with 21 bases between. This CDR3 has 14 residues. Germline CDR1 GTSNPN, CDR2 SVGIG (reference sequence). As DNA, the CDR3 is TGTGCCTTAACAAGGGGGGGGGGTGGCAACGAGCAGTACTTC. Translated: CALTRGGGGNEQYF.

This clonotype was seen ten or more times. The V gene is TRBV29-1, the J gene TRBJ2-1; the D gene is possibly TRBD1 (5 bases). The CDR3 has 13 residues. V dropped 4 bases and J dropped 8 bases, with 15 bases sitting between them. The germline CDR1 and CDR2 sequences are SQVTM and ANQGSEA. CDR3 region: CSVVPQGRDEQFF. In nucleotides, the CDR3 is TGCAGCGTTGTCCCTCAGGGTCGGGATGAGCAGTTCTTC.

Here the CDR3 reads CASSSSPDRFDIQYF. The CDR3 DNA follows: TGTGCCAGCAGCTCGAGCCCGGACAGGTTTGACATTCAGTACTTC. The chain is built from TRBV7-2 and TRBJ2-4; TRBD1 matches at 7 bases. Germline V gene sequence: CDR1 SGHTA, CDR2 FQGNSA. There are 15 residues in the CDR3. With V trimmed by 4 bases and J by 8 bases, 11 bases remained unmatched.

This clonotype was detected only a few times. This sequence joins TRBV7-8 and TRBJ2-2, with 7 bases aligning to TRBD1. Germline CDR1 reads SGHVS; CDR2 reads FQNEAQ. This CDR3 comprises 16 residues. After removal of 5 bases from V and 4 bases from J, the junction contained 10 bases not matched to a gene. The CDR3 protein is CASSQRPGQITGELFF. CDR3 in DNA: TGTGCCAGCAGCCAGCGACCGGGACAGATCACCGGGGAGCTGTTTTTT.

The genes are TRBV12-5 and TRBJ2-7; 7 bases are a match to TRBD2. The ends lost 7 bases at V and 2 bases at J; junction bases unmatched: 5. Per the germline V gene, CDR1 is LGHNT and CDR2 is FRNRAP. The CDR3 is made up of 13 amino acids. This CDR3 reads CASVGGSTYEQYF. The CDR3 DNA reads TGTGCTAGTGTGGGCGGGAGTACCTACGAGCAGTACTTC.

This clonotype was observed many times. The rearrangement joins TRBV12-3 or TRBV12-4 to TRBJ2-5; no firm D call. The CDR3 has 13 amino acids. V lost 6 bases and J 2 bases, leaving 10 bases between the germline ends. This chain's CDR3 is CASRLGPQETQYF. The CDR3 coding sequence is TGTGCCAGCAGGCTTGGACCACAAGAGACCCAGTACTTC.

A remark on this clonotype: A much larger clone sits a single nucleotide away, making a read error possible. The V call is TRBV28, the J call TRBJ2-1; 13 bases are shared with TRBD2. The CDR3 has 16 amino acids. Germline CDR1 reads MDHEN; CDR2 reads SYDVKM. CDR3 region: CASSSGLAGAYSEQFF. Here the CDR3 DNA reads TGTGCCAGCAGTTCCGGACTAGCGGGAGCCTACAGTGAGCAGTTCTTC.

This clonotype occurred a few times. A junction end diverges from the germline sequence, so it may reflect a read error. The CDR3 nucleotides are TGCACCAGCAGCTTGGGACAGTTGGATCAGCCCCAGCATTTT. Translating it yields CTSSLGQLDQPQHF. The chain links TRBV5-1 to TRBJ1-5; 7 nucleotides agree with TRBD1. The CDR3 runs to 14 residues. Germline CDR1 is SGHRS and CDR2 is YFSETQ.

In its sample, this clonotype was seen many times. This chain uses TRBV12-3 or TRBV12-4 with TRBJ1-5; TRBD1 matches at 11 bases. The CDR3 extends over 15 amino acids. The V and J ends lost 1 base and 7 bases, in that order; junction bases with no gene match: 3. The CDR3 coding sequence is TGTGCCAGCAGTTTAGGGGGACAGGGGGACCAGCCCCAGCATTTT. Translating gives CASSLGGQGDQPQHF.

The V gene is TRBV5-4, the J gene TRBJ2-7; 8 nucleotides match TRBD2. V lost 7 bases, J lost 7 bases, and 10 bases stayed unmatched. The CDR3 loop spans 13 amino acids. The V gene's germline CDR1 is SGHNT and CDR2 YYREEE (reference sequence). CDR3 protein: CASLQRELGEQYF. As DNA, the CDR3 is TGTGCCAGCCTCCAGCGGGAGTTGGGAGAGCAGTACTTC.

This clonotype was seen repeatedly, ten times or more. CDR3 region: CASSPGLAYNEQFF. CDR3 in DNA: TGTGCCAGCAGCCCGGGACTAGCCTACAATGAGCAGTTCTTC. V and J are TRBV12-3 or TRBV12-4 and TRBJ2-1, with 8 bases identical to TRBD2. With V trimmed by 6 bases and J by 2 bases, 3 bases remained unmatched. The CDR3 has 14 amino acids.

Note on this clonotype: A much larger clone lies a single base off, so this may be a read error. Lacking the conserved final phenylalanine or tryptophan, this CDR3 likely reflects a read error. The CDR3 DNA follows: TGTGCTAGTGGTTTTCGTCCCGGGACAAATTCGAACACCGGGGAGCTGTTTCTT. This encodes CASGFRPGTNSNTGELFL. This sequence joins TRBV12-5 and TRBJ2-2; TRBD1 is a possible D gene (6 bases). The CDR3 has 18 residues. The V end was cut by 3 bases, the J end by 0 bases, with 17 bases between. The germline V gene has CDR1 LGHNT and CDR2 FRNRAP.

Concerning this clonotype: Germline is not matched at one junction end, which may reflect a read error. Here the CDR3 reads CASSIDDRPLHF. The CDR3 DNA reads as TGTGCCAGTAGTATAGACGACCGGCCACTCCACTTC. The gene calls are TRBV19 and TRBJ2-5; D remains unclear. Per germline, CDR1 LNHDA and CDR2 SQIVND (reference sequence). This CDR3 has 12 residues.

For this clonotype: One base away lies a much larger clone, so this may be a sequencing read error. The chain couples TRBV3-1 to TRBJ2-7, with D hard to call. The ends were cut back, 0 bases at V and 6 bases at J, with 12 bases in the middle. Germline assignment: CDR1 LGHDT and CDR2 YNNKEL (reference sequence). The length of the CDR3 is 14 residues. The CDR3 protein is CASSQDGRYSEQYF. DNA of the CDR3: TGTGCCAGCAGCCAAGATGGAAGGTACAGCGAGCAGTACTTC.

This clonotype was recorded at least ten times. The chain uses TRBV10-3 and TRBJ1-1; D unresolved. The germline V gene encodes CDR1 ENHRY and CDR2 SYGVKD. This CDR3 contains 14 residues. Trimming removed 0 bases at V and 0 bases at J, with 5 bases between. CDR3 loop: CAISESTVNTEAFF. CDR3 nucleotide sequence: TGTGCCATCAGTGAGTCGACGGTGAACACTGAAGCTTTCTTT.

A note on this clonotype: One end of the junction is discordant with germline, which a read error may explain. This chain links TRBV19 with TRBJ1-1, with D perhaps TRBD1 (6 bases). Germline CDR1 reads LNHDA; CDR2 reads SQIVND (reference sequence). CDR3 length: 15 amino acids. CDR3 in amino acids: CARRNMGGSETEAFF. The CDR3 coding sequence is TGTGCCCGTAGGAACATGGGGGGCTCGGAAACTGAAGCTTTCTTT.

The chain recombines TRBV24-1 with TRBJ2-5; 8 bases align to TRBD2. The V and J ends lost 9 bases and 2 bases, in that order; junction bases with no gene match: 10. CDR1 is KGHDR, CDR2 SFDVKD, per germline. This CDR3 region has 15 residues. CDR3 coding DNA: TGTGCCACCTCGGGCCGGGGGACTAGACAAGAGACCCAGTACTTC. The encoded protein is CATSGRGTRQETQYF.